This entry lists 14 T cell receptor beta chains sequenced from one sample in a study of tumor and adjacent non-tumor tissue in lung cancer. No cell sorting was done before RNA was extracted from the tissue. The library came from three nested PCR rounds adapted from ARM-PCR protocols. TCRdb processed the multiplex PCR reads anew with MiXCR; each CDR3 protein has one entry. Seen here are approximately 120,000 distinct CDR3 sequences, about 66% observed once, and the top ten hold more than 10%. The specimen sequenced was lung tumor tissue. These receptors came from a man aged 25-45 years with non-small cell lung cancer.

This clonotype was counted many times. The CDR3 sequence: CASSLREAETQYF. CDR3 in DNA: TGTGCCAGCAGTTTGAGGGAGGCGGAGACCCAGTACTTC. The V call is TRBV12-3 or TRBV12-4, the J call TRBJ2-5; maybe TRBD2 (6 bases). This CDR3 is 13 amino acids long. V shed 3 bases and J shed 5 bases, with 10 bases lying between them.

As to this clonotype: The junction differs from germline at one of its ends, possibly a read error. The chain carries TRBV6-2 or TRBV6-3 and TRBJ2-7, with a possible D match to TRBD1 (6 bases). The CDR3 length is 15 residues. Germline CDR1 reads MNHEY; CDR2 reads SVGEGT. The CDR3 bases are TGTGCCAGCAGTTACTCTGACAGGTCAACCTACGATCAGTACTTC. It yields the protein CASSYSDRSTYDQYF.

This rearrangement joins TRBV11-2 to TRBJ2-7, with D hard to call. Germline CDR1 is SGHAT and CDR2 is FQNNGV. V lost 8 bases and J 2 bases, leaving 16 bases between the germline ends. The CDR3 extends over 14 amino acids. CDR3 nucleotide sequence: TGTGCCAGCGGGCCGGAGATGACGGCCTACGAGCAGTACTTC. Translated, it gives CASGPEMTAYEQYF.

This clonotype was recorded a few times. The chain links TRBV24-1 to TRBJ1-1; 7 nucleotides align to TRBD1. Per germline, CDR1 KGHDR and CDR2 SFDVKD. The CDR3 loop spans 16 amino acids. Losses at the gene ends were 8 bases for V and 1 base for J; bases not matched to a gene: 12. CDR3 loop: CATTPPDRDGNTEAFF. For the CDR3, the DNA is TGTGCCACCACTCCCCCCGACAGGGATGGGAACACTGAAGCTTTCTTT.

Worth noting for this clonotype: At one boundary the junction diverges from the germline segment, which might be a read error. This rearrangement joins TRBV12-3 or TRBV12-4 to TRBJ1-2; 9 bases are a match to TRBD1. The CDR3 length is 15 residues. CDR3: CASTLSRDRAYGYTF. CDR3 DNA: TGTGCCAGCACTTTGTCAAGGGACAGGGCTTATGGCTACACTTTC.

This clonotype appeared once. One end of the junction does not line up with germline, which may come from a read error. The chain carries TRBV11-3 and TRBJ1-1, with TRBD1 identical over 9 bases. The CDR3 spans 14 residues. Germline V gene lookup returns CDR1 SGHNT and CDR2 YENEEA. The CDR3 DNA reads as TGTGTCAGCAGCCGACAGGGGGGGGACGTTGAAGTTTTCTTT. Protein product: CVSSRQGGDVEVFF.

As for this clonotype: Given a much more abundant clone one base away, this may be a read error. This chain connects TRBV12-3 or TRBV12-4 to TRBJ2-1; 8 positions match TRBD2. The CDR3 length is 17 residues. Trimming took 7 bases from V and 0 from J; bases not matched to a gene: 11. CDR3 protein: CASNPRAAGDSYNEQFF. DNA for the CDR3: TGTGCCAGCAATCCCCGCGCAGCGGGGGACTCCTACAATGAGCAGTTCTTC.

Of note for this clonotype: A read error may produce the germline difference seen at one junction end. The chain is built from TRBV7-9 and TRBJ1-6, with D maybe TRBD1 (5 bases). CDR1 is SEHNR, CDR2 FQNEAQ, per germline (reference sequence). The CDR3 has 14 residues. This chain's CDR3 is CVSSALTDNSPLYF. CDR3 DNA: TGTGTCAGCAGCGCACTGACAGATAATTCACCCCTCTACTTT.

This clonotype was seen only once. With a much larger clone just one base away, this may be a read error. V gene TRBV20-1 combines with J gene TRBJ2-7; 7 bases match TRBD1. This CDR3 spans 13 amino acids. The germline gives CDR1 DFQATT, CDR2 SNEGSKA (reference sequence). In DNA form, the CDR3 reads TGCAGTGTTAGAAGACAGGGCACCTACGAGCAGTACTTC. It codes for CSVRRQGTYEQYF.

A note on this clonotype: One junction end does not reproduce the germline sequence, and a read error may be involved. The rearrangement links TRBV7-8 to TRBJ2-3, with a weak D call TRBD1 (5 bases). The CDR3 covers 14 residues. From germline, CDR1 is SGHVS and CDR2 FQNEAQ. CDR3: CPSSLTDNLRTQYF. The CDR3 DNA follows: TGTCCCAGCAGCTTAACGGACAACCTCCGGACGCAGTATTTT.

The CDR3 region is CASSLYRTDVSGNTIYF. The CDR3 nucleotides are TGTGCCAGCAGTTTATATCGGACAGACGTCTCTGGAAACACCATATATTTT. The J gene is TRBJ1-3, the V gene TRBV12-3 or TRBV12-4, with a possible D match to TRBD1 (6 bases). The CDR3 covers 17 residues. Trimming took 2 bases from V and 0 from J, leaving 14 bases between them.

Comment on this clonotype: Without the conserved terminal phenylalanine or tryptophan, this CDR3 likely stems from a read error. The DNA is left out, because the CDR3 cannot be placed on it with certainty; the CDR3 is given as TCRdb lists it. The chain couples TRBV29-1 to TRBJ2-2; TRBD2 was called by the table and not checked on the DNA. The CDR3 contains 13 residues when both ends are counted. CDR1 is SQVTM, CDR2 ANQGSEA, per germline. The CDR3 region is CSVSSGAGGEQFL.

As concerns this clonotype: Relative to the germline gene, one junction end is altered; a read error may explain this. The chain joins TRBV29-1 to TRBJ1-1; a weak D match, TRBD1 (5 bases). Germline values: CDR1 SQVTM, CDR2 ANQGSEA. CDR3 length: 12 amino acids. The CDR3 region has the DNA TGCGGCGTTGCTTGGCAGGGCATTGAAGCTTTATTT. Its translation: CGVAWQGIEALF. Full variable domain (missing parts from reference TRBV29-1 and TRBJ1-1): SAVISQKPSRDICQRGTSLTIQCQVDSQVTMMFWYRQQPGQSLTLIATANQGSEATYESGFVIDKFPISRPNLTFSTLTVSNMSPEDSSIYLCGVAWQGIEALFGQGTRLTVV.

This rearrangement joins TRBV20-1 to TRBJ1-1, with 9 positions matching TRBD1. The CDR3 runs 16 residues. V trimming: 4 bases; J trimming: 9 bases; junction bases outside the gene matches: 18. Germline assignment: CDR1 DFQATT and CDR2 SNEGSKA (reference sequence). CDR3 sequence: CSAKGTGISVYAQAFF. The CDR3 DNA sequence: TGCAGTGCTAAGGGGACAGGGATTTCGGTGTATGCTCAAGCTTTCTTT.